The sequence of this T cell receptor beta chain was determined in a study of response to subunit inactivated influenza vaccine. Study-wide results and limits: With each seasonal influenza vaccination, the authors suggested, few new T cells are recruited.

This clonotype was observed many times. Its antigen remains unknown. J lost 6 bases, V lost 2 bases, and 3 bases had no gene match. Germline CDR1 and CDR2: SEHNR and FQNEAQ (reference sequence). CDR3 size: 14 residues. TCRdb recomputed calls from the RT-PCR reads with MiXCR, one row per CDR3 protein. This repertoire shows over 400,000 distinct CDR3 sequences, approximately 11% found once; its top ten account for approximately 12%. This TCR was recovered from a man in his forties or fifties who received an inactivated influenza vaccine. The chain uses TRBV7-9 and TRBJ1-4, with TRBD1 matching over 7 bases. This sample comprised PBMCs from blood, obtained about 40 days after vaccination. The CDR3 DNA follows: TGTGCCAGCAGCTTACGACAGGGTGATGAAAAACTGTTTTTT. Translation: CASSLRQGDEKLFF.